This TCR beta chain appears in the sequencing data of a study of early T cells in non-severe SARS-CoV-2 infection. Study-level results: The matching step, a VDJdb search, favored anti-spike CD8 responses and missed private and CD4 specificities.

The table lists this clonotype with a few counts. The antigen remains undetermined. The V end lost 2 bases, the J end lost 8 bases, and 10 bases lay between the germline ends. Germline V gene data show CDR1 as MNHEY and CDR2 as SVGEGT. The CDR3 covers 13 residues. MiXCR, run by TCRdb on the 5' RACE reads, gives a single entry per CDR3 protein. The table lists some 29,000 distinct CDR3 sequences, about 6.1% of them singletons. The source is an adult who was a healthcare worker with PCR-confirmed SARS-CoV-2 infection or an uninfected control (not recorded which). Sample: whole blood. This chain connects TRBV6-2 or TRBV6-3 to TRBJ2-1; TRBD1 is a possible D gene (6 bases). CDR3 amino acids: CASSYDTGHEQFF. The CDR3 DNA follows: TGTGCCAGCAGTTACGATACAGGGCATGAGCAGTTCTTC.